Presented here are 10 T cell receptor beta chains from one specimen sequenced in a study of blood T cells in healthy people across ages. Through a sample-barcoded 5' primer and a J-beta primer mix, a second PCR was run for about 6 to 11 cycles. TCRdb reprocessed the 5' RACE reads via MiXCR and lists one record per CDR3 protein. The sample records about 1.6 million distinct CDR3 sequences, roughly 32% being singletons. The material sequenced was blood. The receptors were sampled from a woman aged 25 to 45 in good health.

This rearrangement joins TRBV9 to TRBJ1-2; 10 bases agree with TRBD1. CDR3 length: 14 residues. Germline CDR1 reads SGDLS; CDR2 reads YYNGEE. Trimming removed 1 base from V and 7 bases from J; junction bases left unmatched: 4. The CDR3 loop is CASSVRDRGSGYTF. The DNA for the CDR3 is TGTGCCAGCAGCGTAAGGGACAGGGGAAGTGGCTACACCTTC.

The chain recombines TRBV3-1 with TRBJ2-1; 10 nucleotides match TRBD1. The CDR3 length is 15 residues. J gave up 8 bases and V 4 bases, and 8 bases lay outside the gene matches. In germline, CDR1 is LGHDT, CDR2 YNNKEL (reference sequence). As DNA, the CDR3 is TGTGCCAGCAGCCCCTCCGGGACAGGGGCCCATGAGCAGTTCTTC. Encoded protein: CASSPSGTGAHEQFF.

The gene calls are TRBV28 and TRBJ1-5; D uncertain. The CDR3 runs to 14 residues. Trimming left V 6 bases short and J 0 bases short, with 9 bases between. CDR1 is MDHEN, CDR2 SYDVKM, per germline. The CDR3 sequence is CASRQDYSNQPQHF. For the CDR3, the DNA is TGTGCCAGCAGGCAAGACTATAGCAATCAGCCCCAGCATTTT. Variable domain in full (rest from reference TRBV28 and TRBJ1-5): DVKVTQSSRYLVKRTGEKVFLECVQDMDHENMFWYRQDPGLGLRLIYFSYDVKMKEKGDIPEGYSVSREKKERFSLILESASTNQTSMYLCASRQDYSNQPQHFGDGTRLSIL.

This clonotype has a handful of counts. The rearrangement joins TRBV27 to TRBJ1-2; D gene ambiguous. Germline CDR1 MNHEY, CDR2 SMNVEV (reference sequence). This CDR3 has 13 amino acids. V shed 5 bases and J shed 4 bases, with 11 bases lying between them. In DNA, the CDR3 is TGTGCCAGCAGTCCACAACTGAGCTATGGCTACACCTTC. Protein sequence: CASSPQLSYGYTF.

For the CDR3, the DNA is TGTGCCAGTAGTATCGGGCAGCGGAATAATTCACCCCTCCACTTT. It translates to CASSIGQRNNSPLHF. The rearrangement uses TRBV19 and TRBJ1-6; D ambiguous. Germline values: CDR1 LNHDA, CDR2 SQIVND (reference sequence). V lost 3 bases and J lost 5, with 11 bases in between. This CDR3 is 15 amino acids long.

This clonotype was seen more than once but under ten times. The V call is TRBV11-2, the J call TRBJ2-5, with 11 bases that match TRBD2. The V segment lost 2 bases and the J segment 5 bases; nucleotides outside the gene matches: 7. This CDR3 is built from 16 residues. In germline, CDR1 is SGHAT, CDR2 FQNNGV. This CDR3 is CASSLWSSGGMETQYF. The CDR3 nucleotides are TGTGCCAGCAGCTTATGGTCTAGCGGGGGGATGGAGACCCAGTACTTC.

This chain connects TRBV11-2 to TRBJ2-7; the match to TRBD2 covers 7 bases. In germline, CDR1 is SGHAT, CDR2 FQNNGV. The junction had 4 bases not matched to a gene; V was cut back by 5 bases and J by 0 bases. CDR3 length equals 14 residues. As DNA, the CDR3 is TGTGCCAGCAGCATTCTAGCGGCCTCCTACGAGCAGTACTTC. This translates into CASSILAASYEQYF.

The sample holds a few counts of this clonotype. The rearrangement uses TRBV6-1 and TRBJ2-1; 8 bases are shared with TRBD2. With 4 bases clipped from V and 7 bases from J, the junction kept 3 bases outside the gene matches. Per germline, CDR1 MNHNS and CDR2 SASEGT. The CDR3 spans 13 residues. The DNA for the CDR3 is TGTGCCAGCAGTGGGGCTAGCGGGAATGAGCAGTTCTTC. It yields the protein CASSGASGNEQFF.

There are many counts of this clonotype. The V gene is TRBV6-6, the J gene TRBJ2-5, with 10 bases lining up with TRBD1. Germline assignment: CDR1 MNHNY and CDR2 SVGAGI (reference sequence). This CDR3 comprises 15 residues. The V gene end was trimmed by 1 base and the J gene end by 5 bases; junction bases not matched to a gene: 4. The CDR3 DNA reads as TGTGCCAGCAGTTACTTGGGACAGGGGTGGGAGACCCAGTACTTC. This encodes CASSYLGQGWETQYF.

This sequence joins TRBV3-1 and TRBJ2-1; D might be TRBD1 (5 bases). V was trimmed by 1 base and J by 8 bases, leaving 12 bases between them. CDR1 LGHDT and CDR2 YNNKEL come from the germline V gene (reference sequence). This CDR3 spans 14 amino acids. The CDR3 spells CASSQVAGSHEQFF. Written as DNA, the CDR3 is TGTGCCAGCAGCCAAGTAGCAGGGTCCCATGAGCAGTTCTTC.